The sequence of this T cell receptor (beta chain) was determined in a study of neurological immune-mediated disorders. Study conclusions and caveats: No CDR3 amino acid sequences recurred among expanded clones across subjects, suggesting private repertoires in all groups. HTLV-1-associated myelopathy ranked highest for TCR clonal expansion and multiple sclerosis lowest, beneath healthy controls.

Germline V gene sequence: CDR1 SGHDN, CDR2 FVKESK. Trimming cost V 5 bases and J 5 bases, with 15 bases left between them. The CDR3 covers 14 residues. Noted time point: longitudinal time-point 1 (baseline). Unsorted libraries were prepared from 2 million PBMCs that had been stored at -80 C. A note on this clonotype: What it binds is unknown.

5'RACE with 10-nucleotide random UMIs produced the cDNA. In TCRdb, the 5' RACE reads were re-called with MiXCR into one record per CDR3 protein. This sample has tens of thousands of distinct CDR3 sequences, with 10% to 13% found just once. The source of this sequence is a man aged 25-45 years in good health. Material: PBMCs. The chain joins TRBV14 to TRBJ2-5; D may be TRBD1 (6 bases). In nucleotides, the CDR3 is TGTGCCAGCAGCGGGCCAGGGGTGGATGAGACCCAGTACTTC. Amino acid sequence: CASSGPGVDETQYF.